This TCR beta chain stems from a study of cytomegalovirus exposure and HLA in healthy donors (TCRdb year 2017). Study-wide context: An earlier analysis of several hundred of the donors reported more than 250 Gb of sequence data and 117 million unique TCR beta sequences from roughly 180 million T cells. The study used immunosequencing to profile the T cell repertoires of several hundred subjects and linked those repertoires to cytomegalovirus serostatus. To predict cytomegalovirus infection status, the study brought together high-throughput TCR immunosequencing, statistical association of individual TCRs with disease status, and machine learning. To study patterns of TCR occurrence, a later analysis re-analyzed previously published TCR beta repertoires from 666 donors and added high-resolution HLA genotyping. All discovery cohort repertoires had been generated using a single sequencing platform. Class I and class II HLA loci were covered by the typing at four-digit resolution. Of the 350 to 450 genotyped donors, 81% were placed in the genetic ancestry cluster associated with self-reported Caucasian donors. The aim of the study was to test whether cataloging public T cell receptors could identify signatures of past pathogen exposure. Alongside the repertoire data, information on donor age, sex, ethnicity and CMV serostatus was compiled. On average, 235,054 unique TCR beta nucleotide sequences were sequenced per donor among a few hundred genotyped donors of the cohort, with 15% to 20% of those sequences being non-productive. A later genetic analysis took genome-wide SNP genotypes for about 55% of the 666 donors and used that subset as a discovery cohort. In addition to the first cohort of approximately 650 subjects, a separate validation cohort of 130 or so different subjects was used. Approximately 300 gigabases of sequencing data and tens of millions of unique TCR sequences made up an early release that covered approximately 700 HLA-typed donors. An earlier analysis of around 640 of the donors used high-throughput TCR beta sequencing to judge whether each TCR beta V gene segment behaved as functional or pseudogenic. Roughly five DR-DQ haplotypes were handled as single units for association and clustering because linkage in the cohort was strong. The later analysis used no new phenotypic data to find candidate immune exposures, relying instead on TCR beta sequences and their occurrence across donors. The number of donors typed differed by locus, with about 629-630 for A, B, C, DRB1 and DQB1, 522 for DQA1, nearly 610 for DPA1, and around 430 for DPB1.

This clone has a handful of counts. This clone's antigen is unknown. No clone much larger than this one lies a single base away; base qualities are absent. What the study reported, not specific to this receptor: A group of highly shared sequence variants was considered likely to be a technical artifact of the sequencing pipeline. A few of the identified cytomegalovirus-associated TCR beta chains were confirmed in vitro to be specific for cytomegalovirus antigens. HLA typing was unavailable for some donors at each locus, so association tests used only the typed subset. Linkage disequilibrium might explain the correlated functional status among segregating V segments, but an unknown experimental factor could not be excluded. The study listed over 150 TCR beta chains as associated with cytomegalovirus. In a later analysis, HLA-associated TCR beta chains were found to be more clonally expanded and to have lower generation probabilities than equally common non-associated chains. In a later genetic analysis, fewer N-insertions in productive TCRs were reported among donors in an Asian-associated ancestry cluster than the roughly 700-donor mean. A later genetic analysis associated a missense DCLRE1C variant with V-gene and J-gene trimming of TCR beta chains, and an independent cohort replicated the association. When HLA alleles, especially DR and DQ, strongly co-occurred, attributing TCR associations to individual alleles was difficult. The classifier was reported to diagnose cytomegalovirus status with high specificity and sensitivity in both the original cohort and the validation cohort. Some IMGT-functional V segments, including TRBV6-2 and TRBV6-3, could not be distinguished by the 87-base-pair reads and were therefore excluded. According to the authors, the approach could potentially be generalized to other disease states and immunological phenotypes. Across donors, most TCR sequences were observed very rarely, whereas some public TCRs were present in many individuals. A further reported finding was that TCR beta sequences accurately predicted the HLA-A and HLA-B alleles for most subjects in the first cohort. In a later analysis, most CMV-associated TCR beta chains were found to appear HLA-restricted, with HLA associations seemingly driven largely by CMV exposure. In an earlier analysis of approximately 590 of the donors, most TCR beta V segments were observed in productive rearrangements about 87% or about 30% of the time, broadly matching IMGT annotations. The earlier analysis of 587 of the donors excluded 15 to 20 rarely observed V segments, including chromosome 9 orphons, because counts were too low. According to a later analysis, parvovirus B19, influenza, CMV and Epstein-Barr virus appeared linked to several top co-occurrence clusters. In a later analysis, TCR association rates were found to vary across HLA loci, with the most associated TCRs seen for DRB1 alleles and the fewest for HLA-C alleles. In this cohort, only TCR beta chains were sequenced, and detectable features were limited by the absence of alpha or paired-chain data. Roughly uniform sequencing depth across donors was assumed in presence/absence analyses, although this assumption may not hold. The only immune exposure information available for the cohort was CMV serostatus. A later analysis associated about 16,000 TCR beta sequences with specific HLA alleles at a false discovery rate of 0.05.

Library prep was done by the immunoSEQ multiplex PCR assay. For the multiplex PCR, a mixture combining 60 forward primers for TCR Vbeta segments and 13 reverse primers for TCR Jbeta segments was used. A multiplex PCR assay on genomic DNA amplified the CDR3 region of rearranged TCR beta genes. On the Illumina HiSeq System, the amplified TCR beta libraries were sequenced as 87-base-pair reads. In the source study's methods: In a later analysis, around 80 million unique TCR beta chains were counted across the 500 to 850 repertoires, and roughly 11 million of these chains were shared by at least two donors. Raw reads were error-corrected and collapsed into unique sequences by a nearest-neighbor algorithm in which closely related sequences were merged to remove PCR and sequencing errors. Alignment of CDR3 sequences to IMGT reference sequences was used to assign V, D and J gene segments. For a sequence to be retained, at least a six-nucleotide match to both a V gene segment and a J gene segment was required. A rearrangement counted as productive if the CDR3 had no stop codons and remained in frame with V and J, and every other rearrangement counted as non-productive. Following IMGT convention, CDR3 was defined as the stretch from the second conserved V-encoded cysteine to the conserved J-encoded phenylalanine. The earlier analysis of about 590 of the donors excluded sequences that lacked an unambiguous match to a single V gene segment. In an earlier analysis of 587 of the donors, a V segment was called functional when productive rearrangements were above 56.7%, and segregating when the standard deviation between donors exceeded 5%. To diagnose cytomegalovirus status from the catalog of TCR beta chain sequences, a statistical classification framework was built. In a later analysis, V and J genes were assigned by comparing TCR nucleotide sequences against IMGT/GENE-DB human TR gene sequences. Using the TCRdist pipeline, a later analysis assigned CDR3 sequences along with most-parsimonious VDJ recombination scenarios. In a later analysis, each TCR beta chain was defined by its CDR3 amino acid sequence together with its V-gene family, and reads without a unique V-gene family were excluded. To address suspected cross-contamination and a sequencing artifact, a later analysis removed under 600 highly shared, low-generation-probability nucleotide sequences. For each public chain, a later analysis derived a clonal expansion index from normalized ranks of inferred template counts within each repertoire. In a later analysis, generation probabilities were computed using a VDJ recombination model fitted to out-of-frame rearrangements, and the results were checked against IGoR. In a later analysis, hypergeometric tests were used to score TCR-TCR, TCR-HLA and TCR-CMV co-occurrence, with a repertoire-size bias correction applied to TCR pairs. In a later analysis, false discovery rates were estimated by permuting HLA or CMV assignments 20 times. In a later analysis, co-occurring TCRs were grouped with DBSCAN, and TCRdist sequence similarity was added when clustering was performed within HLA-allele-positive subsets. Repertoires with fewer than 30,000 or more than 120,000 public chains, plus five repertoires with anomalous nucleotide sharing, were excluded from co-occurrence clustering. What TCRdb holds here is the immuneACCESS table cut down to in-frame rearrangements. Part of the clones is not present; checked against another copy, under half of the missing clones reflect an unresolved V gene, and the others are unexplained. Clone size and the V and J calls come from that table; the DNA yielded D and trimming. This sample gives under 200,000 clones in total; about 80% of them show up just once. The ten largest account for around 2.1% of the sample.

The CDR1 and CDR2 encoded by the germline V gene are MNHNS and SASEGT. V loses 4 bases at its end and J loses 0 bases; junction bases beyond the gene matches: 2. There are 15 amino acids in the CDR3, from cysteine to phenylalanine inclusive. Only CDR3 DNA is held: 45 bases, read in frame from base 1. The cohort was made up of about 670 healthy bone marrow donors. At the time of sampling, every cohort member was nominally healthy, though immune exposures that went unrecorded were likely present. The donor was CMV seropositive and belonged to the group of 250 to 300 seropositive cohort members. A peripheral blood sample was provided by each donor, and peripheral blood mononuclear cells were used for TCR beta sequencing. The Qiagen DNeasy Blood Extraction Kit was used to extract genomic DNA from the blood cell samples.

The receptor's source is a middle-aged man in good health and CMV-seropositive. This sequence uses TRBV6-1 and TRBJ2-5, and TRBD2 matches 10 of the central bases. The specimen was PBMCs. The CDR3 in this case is CASSGAGGYQETQYF. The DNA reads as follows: TGTGCCAGCAGTGGAGCGGGGGGGTACCAAGAGACCCAGTACTTC.